Listed below are T cell receptor beta chains from one sample, sequenced in a study of blood T cell repertoires in COVID-19. Using immunoSEQ multiplex PCR, the repertoire was profiled, and TCRdb retains in-frame clones only, with some absent. The table shows roughly 30,000 clones, with approximately 80% occurring only once. Sequenced material: peripheral blood. The receptors shown here come from a man in his 70s with active COVID-19. Each CDR3 is given with its conserved first and last residue. Fields, in order: D gene, clone size, J gene, V gene, CDR3 DNA, CDR3 protein. The D gene is left open where the match is weak. Expanded clones are given a class, and other clones once, few, many or no size at all.

d_gene: NA; abundance: NA; j_gene: TRBJ2-2; v_gene: TRBV15; CDR3nt: TGTGCCACCAGCAGAGAGGGCAGGGCGGCAAACACCGGGGAGCTGTTTTTT; CDR3aa: CATSREGRAANTGELFF
d_gene: TRBD1; abundance: NA; j_gene: TRBJ1-3; v_gene: TRBV11-3; CDR3nt: TGTGCCAGCAGTCCGACAGGGGGCCCCGACTCTGGAAACACCATATATTTT; CDR3aa: CASSPTGGPDSGNTIYF
d_gene: NA; abundance: NA; j_gene: TRBJ1-6; v_gene: TRBV27; CDR3nt: TGTGCCAGCAGTTCCCCGGGAGATTATAATTCACCCCTCCACTTT; CDR3aa: CASSSPGDYNSPLHF
d_gene: NA; abundance: NA; j_gene: TRBJ2-1; v_gene: TRBV5-1; CDR3nt: TGCGCCAGCAGCCTAACAGGGATCGGCTACAATGAGCAGTTCTTC; CDR3aa: CASSLTGIGYNEQFF
d_gene: TRBD2; abundance: NA; j_gene: TRBJ2-1; v_gene: TRBV30; CDR3nt: TGTGCCTGGAGTCCCCCGGGCGGGGGCTACAATGAGCAGTTCTTC; CDR3aa: CAWSPPGGGYNEQFF
d_gene: TRBD2; abundance: NA; j_gene: TRBJ2-2; v_gene: TRBV3-1/TRBV3-2; CDR3nt: TGTGCCAGCAGCTTTGCCGGGACTAGCGGGGAGGGGGAGCTGTTTTTT; CDR3aa: CASSFAGTSGEGELFF
d_gene: TRBD1; abundance: NA; j_gene: TRBJ2-5; v_gene: TRBV10-3; CDR3nt: TGTGCCATCAGTCCCAAGCTTCCGGGACAGGGGGGGGAGACCCAGTACTTC; CDR3aa: CAISPKLPGQGGETQYF
d_gene: NA; abundance: NA; j_gene: TRBJ1-2; v_gene: TRBV27; CDR3nt: TGTGCCAGCGCGCGGGGGGTGGGACCTGCGTATGGCTACACCTTC; CDR3aa: CASARGVGPAYGYTF
d_gene: TRBD1; abundance: NA; j_gene: TRBJ2-3; v_gene: TRBV6-4; CDR3nt: TGTGCCAGCAGTGACGGGACAGGGGGGACGGATACGCAGTATTTT; CDR3aa: CASSDGTGGTDTQYF
d_gene: TRBD1; abundance: NA; j_gene: TRBJ2-2; v_gene: TRBV5-6; CDR3nt: TGTGCCAGCAGTTTAACAGGGGTCACCGGGGAGCTGTTTTTT; CDR3aa: CASSLTGVTGELFF
d_gene: NA; abundance: NA; j_gene: TRBJ2-1; v_gene: TRBV4-1; CDR3nt: TGCGCCAGCAGCCAAGGGCGGCAGCGCGCCTACAATGAGCAGTTCTTC; CDR3aa: CASSQGRQRAYNEQFF
d_gene: NA; abundance: NA; j_gene: TRBJ2-7; v_gene: TRBV6-2/TRBV6-3; CDR3nt: TGTGCCAGCAGCCCCCGCTCCTACGAGCAGTACTTC; CDR3aa: CASSPRSYEQYF
d_gene: TRBD2; abundance: NA; j_gene: TRBJ2-1; v_gene: TRBV7-2; CDR3nt: TGTGCCAGCAGCTTAGGGACTAGCTCCTACAATGAGCAGTTCTTC; CDR3aa: CASSLGTSSYNEQFF
d_gene: NA; abundance: NA; j_gene: TRBJ1-1; v_gene: TRBV7-8; CDR3nt: TGTGCCAGCAGCTCATTAAGAAGCAAGGGAGGAGAAGCTTTCTTT; CDR3aa: CASSSLRSKGGEAFF
d_gene: NA; abundance: few; j_gene: TRBJ1-5; v_gene: TRBV7-9; CDR3nt: TGTGCCAGCAGCTTAGACACCTATCAGCCCCAGCATTTT; CDR3aa: CASSLDTYQPQHF
d_gene: TRBD2; abundance: NA; j_gene: TRBJ2-1; v_gene: TRBV2; CDR3nt: TGTGCCAGCAGTAAGGGACTAGCGGGGGGCAATGAGCAGTTCTTC; CDR3aa: CASSKGLAGGNEQFF
d_gene: TRBD1; abundance: NA; j_gene: TRBJ2-7; v_gene: TRBV5-1; CDR3nt: TGCGCCAGCAGCTTAAACGCCGGGACAGCCGAGCAGTACTTC; CDR3aa: CASSLNAGTAEQYF